This T cell receptor (beta chain) was identified during a study of T cell responses to AZD1222 COVID-19 vaccine. Turning to the study itself: Some second doses came at about 4 weeks and others at about 12 weeks; these were pooled. General study findings and limits: Reportedly, close to half of spike-specific TCRs are directed against unmutated variant regions. Donor demographics were predominantly white British with a female majority; clonal diversity may be underestimated.

Trimming cost V 6 bases and J 9 bases, with 12 bases left between them. Germline CDR1 KGHSH, CDR2 LQKENI. This CDR3 is built from 12 residues. TCRdb's copy holds only in-frame clones and misses some; the assay was immunoSEQ multiplex PCR. Among 110,000 to 150,000 clones, approximately 94% were seen once, and the ten largest hold over 7.5%. Of note for this clone: Its cognate antigen is unknown.

The sequence was obtained from an adult in good health. The sequences come from peripheral blood, collected on day 0 of AZD1222 vaccination. The chain couples TRBV18 to TRBJ2-1; no firm D call. The CDR3 DNA reads TGTGCCAGCTCCCCCGCTGGTGGTGAGCAGTTCTTC. It encodes CASSPAGGEQFF.